Below, one T cell receptor beta chain is given with its context. A single base separates this from a much larger clone, so it may be a read error. The sample originates from a study of T cell repertoires in aging, cancer and after chemotherapy. TCR beta rearrangements were amplified from peripheral blood genomic DNA. Multiplex touch-down PCR with TRB-A/B primers amplified rearranged V-D-J TRB sequences. TCRdb ran MiXCR on the multiplex PCR reads and lists one entry per CDR3 protein. This table has fewer than 6,000 distinct CDR3 sequences, about 25% appearing once. The CDR3 is made up of 19 amino acids. The germline gives CDR1 MNHEY, CDR2 SVGAGI.

Sequencing was done on a sample of blood. V and J are TRBV6-5 and TRBJ2-6; D could derive from TRBD1 or TRBD2 (5 bases each). This sequence was found in a human donor with a blood cancer. CDR3 residues: CASSYSSIGGSSGANILTF. CDR3 DNA sequence: TGTGCCAGCAGTTACTCGAGTATAGGCGGGTCCTCTGGGGCCAACATCCTGACTTTC.